This TCR beta chain was identified during a study of shared clonotypes between healthy human individuals. Study background: Each donor contributed plates that comprised three CD4 naive, three CD4 memory, two CD8 naive and one CD8 memory.

About this clone: The antigen is not known.

The assay was immunoSEQ multiplex PCR, and TCRdb's table has in-frame clones only and misses some. The sample records 2.3 million or so clones, roughly 93% being singletons. General observations from the study: Among donors, clonotype sharing was expected to be affected by sequencing depth. Relative to memory subsets, naive subsets generally showed larger estimated richness. The low donor count limited represented genetic and exposure-history diversity.

V dropped 3 bases and J dropped 5 bases, with 11 bases sitting between them. The V gene's germline CDR1 is SGHNT and CDR2 YENEEA. This CDR3 region has 13 residues. This sequence was found in a man between 18 and 35 years old in good health. Some clones in this sample may be carry-over from other donors' samples. The material sequenced was naive CD4+ T cells from PBMCs. Subset defined: CD45RA+ positively selected. The chain carries TRBV11-3 and TRBJ2-7; D is unresolved. The CDR3 DNA is TGTGCCAGCAGCTTGACGACGAAGAACGAGCAGTACTTC. This translates into CASSLTTKNEQYF.